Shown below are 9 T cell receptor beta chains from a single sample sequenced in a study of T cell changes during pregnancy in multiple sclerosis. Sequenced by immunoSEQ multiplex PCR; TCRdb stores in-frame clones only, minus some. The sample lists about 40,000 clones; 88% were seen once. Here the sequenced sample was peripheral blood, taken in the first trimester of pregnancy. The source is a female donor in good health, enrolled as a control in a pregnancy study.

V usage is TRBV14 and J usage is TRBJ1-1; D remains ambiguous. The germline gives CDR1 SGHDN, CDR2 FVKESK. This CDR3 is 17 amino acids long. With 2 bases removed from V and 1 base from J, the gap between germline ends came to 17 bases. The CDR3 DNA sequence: TGTGCCAGCAGCCAACCCTTGAGGGCCGACAAGAACACTGAAGCTTTCTTT. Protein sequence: CASSQPLRADKNTEAFF.

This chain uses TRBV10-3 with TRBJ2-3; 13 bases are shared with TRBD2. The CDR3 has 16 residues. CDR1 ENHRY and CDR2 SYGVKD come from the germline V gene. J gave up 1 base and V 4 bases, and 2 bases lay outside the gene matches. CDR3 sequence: CAISGGTSGGTDTQYF. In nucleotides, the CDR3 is TGTGCCATCAGTGGAGGGACTAGCGGGGGCACAGATACGCAGTATTTT.

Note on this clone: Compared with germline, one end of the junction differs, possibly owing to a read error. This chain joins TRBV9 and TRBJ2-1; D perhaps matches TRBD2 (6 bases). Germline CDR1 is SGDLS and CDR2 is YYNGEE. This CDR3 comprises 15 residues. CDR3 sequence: CASGVGGRPRDEQFF. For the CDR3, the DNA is TGTGCCAGCGGCGTCGGGGGACGCCCCCGGGATGAGCAGTTCTTC.

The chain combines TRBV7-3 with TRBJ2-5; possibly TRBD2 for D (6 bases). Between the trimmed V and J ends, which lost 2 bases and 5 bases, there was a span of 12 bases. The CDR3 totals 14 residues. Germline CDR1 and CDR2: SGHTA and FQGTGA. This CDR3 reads CASSLVGSGETQYF. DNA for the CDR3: TGTGCCAGCAGCTTAGTTGGCAGCGGGGAGACCCAGTACTTC.

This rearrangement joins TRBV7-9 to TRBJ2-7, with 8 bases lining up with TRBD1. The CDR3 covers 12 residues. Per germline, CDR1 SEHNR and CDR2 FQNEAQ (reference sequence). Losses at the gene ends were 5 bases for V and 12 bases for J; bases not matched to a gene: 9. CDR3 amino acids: CASSPGQDVGYF. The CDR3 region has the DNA TGTGCCAGCAGCCCGGGACAGGACGTCGGGTACTTC.

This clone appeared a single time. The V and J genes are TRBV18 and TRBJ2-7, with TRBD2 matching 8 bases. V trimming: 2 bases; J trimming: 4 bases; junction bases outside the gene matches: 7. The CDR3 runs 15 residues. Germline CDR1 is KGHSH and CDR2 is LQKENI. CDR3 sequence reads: CASSPDGRGEYEQYF. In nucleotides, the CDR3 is TGTGCCAGCTCACCAGACGGGAGGGGGGAATACGAGCAGTACTTC.

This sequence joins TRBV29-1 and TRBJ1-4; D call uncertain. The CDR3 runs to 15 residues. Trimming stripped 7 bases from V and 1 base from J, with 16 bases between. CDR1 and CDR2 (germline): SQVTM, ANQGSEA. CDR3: CSAYVLPGTNEKLFF. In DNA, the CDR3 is TGCAGCGCGTACGTTCTTCCCGGAACTAATGAAAAACTGTTTTTT.

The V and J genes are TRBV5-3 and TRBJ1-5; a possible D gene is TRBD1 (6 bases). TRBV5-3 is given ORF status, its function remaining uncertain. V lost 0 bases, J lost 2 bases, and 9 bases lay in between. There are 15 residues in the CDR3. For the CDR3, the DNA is TGTGCCAGAAGCTTGGGACAGGCCGGCAATCAGCCCCAGCATTTT. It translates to CARSLGQAGNQPQHF.

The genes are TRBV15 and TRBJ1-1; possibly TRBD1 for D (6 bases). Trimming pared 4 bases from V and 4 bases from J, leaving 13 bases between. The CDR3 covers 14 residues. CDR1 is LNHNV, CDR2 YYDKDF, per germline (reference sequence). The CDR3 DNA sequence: TGTGCCACCAGCATCCCAGGGGACGTCACTGAAGCTTTCTTT. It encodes CATSIPGDVTEAFF.